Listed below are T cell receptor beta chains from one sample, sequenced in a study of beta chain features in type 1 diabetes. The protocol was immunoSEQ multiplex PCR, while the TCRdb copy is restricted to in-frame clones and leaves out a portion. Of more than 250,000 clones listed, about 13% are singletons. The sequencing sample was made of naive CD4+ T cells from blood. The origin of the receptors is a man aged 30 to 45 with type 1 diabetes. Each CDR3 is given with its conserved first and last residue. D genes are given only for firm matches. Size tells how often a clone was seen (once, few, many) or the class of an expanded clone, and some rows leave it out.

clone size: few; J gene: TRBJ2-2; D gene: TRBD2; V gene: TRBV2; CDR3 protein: CASSLLASNTGELFF; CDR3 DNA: TGTGCCAGCAGTCTACTAGCGTCGAACACCGGGGAGCTGTTTTTT
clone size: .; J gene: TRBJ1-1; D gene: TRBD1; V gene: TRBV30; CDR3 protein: CAWSLGTANTEAFF; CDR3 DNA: TGTGCCTGGTCCCTAGGGACAGCGAACACTGAAGCTTTCTTT
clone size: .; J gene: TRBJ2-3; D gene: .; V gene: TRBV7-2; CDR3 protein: CASGLQTSTSTDTQYF; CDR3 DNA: TGTGCCAGCGGACTACAGACTTCTACTAGCACAGATACGCAGTATTTT
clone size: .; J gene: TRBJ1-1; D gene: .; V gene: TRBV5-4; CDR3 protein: CASSFYRAGRTEAFF; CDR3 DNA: TGTGCCAGCAGCTTTTACAGGGCGGGCCGGACTGAAGCTTTCTTT
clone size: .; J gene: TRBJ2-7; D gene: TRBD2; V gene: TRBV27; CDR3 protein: CASSLRTSGSYEQYF; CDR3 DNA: TGTGCCAGCAGTTTAAGGACTAGCGGCTCCTACGAGCAGTACTTC
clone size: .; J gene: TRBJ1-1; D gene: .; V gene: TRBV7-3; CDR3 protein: CASSLSKGALAFF; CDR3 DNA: TGTGCCAGCAGCTTAAGTAAAGGGGCCTTAGCTTTCTTT
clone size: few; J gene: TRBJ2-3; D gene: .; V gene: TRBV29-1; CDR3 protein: CSVRLYTDTQYF; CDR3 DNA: TGCAGCGTCCGACTGTACACAGATACGCAGTATTTT
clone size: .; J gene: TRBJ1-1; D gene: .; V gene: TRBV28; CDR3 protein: CASSRITEAFF; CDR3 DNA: TGTGCCAGCAGCCGTATCACTGAAGCTTTCTTT
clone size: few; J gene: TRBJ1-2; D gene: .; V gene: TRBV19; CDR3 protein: CASRVRANYGYTF; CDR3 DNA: TGTGCCAGTAGGGTACGCGCTAACTATGGCTACACCTTC
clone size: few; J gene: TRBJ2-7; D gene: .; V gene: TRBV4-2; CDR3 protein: CASSQGTQTWEQYF; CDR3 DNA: TGTGCCAGCAGCCAGGGGACACAGACGTGGGAGCAGTACTTC
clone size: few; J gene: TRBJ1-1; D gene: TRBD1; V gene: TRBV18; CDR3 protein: CASSPGQGNTEAFF; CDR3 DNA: TGTGCCAGCTCACCTGGACAGGGAAACACTGAAGCTTTCTTT
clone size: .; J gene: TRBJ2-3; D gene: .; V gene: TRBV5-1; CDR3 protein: CASRIDQAALGTDTQYF; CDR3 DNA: TGCGCCAGCAGAATAGATCAAGCGGCCCTGGGGACAGATACGCAGTATTTT
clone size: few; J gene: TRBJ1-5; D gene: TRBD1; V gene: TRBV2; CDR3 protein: CASSEQGVNQPQHF; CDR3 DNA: TGTGCCAGCAGTGAGCAGGGGGTCAATCAGCCCCAGCATTTT
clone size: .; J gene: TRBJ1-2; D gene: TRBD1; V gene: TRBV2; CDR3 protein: CASGRQGASTF; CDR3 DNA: TGTGCCAGCGGTCGACAGGGCGCCTCCACCTTC
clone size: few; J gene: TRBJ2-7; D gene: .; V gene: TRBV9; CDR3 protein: CASSVGGYDYEQYF; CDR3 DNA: TGTGCCAGCAGCGTAGGAGGGTATGACTACGAGCAGTACTTC
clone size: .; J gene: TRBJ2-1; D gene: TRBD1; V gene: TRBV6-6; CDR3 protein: CASSYSRTGATEQFF; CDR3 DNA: TGTGCCAGCAGTTACTCACGTACAGGGGCCACTGAGCAGTTCTTC
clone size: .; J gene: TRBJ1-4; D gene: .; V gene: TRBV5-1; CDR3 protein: CASSSSLGHANEKLFF; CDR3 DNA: TGCGCCAGCAGCTCAAGCTTGGGACACGCTAATGAAAAACTGTTTTTT
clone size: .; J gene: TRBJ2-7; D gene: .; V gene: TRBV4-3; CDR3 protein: CAITRDYEQYF; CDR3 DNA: TGCGCCATTACTAGGGACTACGAGCAGTACTTC